This T cell receptor beta chain was identified in a study of cytomegalovirus exposure and HLA in healthy donors. Primers for the PCR totalled 60 Vbeta and 13 Jbeta. Generated by immunoSEQ multiplex PCR, the TCRdb table keeps only in-frame clones and is missing some. The sample carries approximately 160,000 clones, about three quarters recorded once. The CDR3 spans 14 residues. The V gene end was trimmed by 7 bases and the J gene end by 5 bases; junction bases not matched to a gene: 6. Germline CDR1 and CDR2: SGHAT and FQNNGV. This clone was counted a few times. This chain links TRBV11-2 with TRBJ2-1; 9 nucleotides match TRBD2. Material for sequencing was PBMCs. This clonotype was sampled from a female donor in good health and CMV-seronegative. CDR3 protein: CASTPGLANNEQFF. CDR3 coding DNA: TGTGCCAGCACCCCGGGACTAGCTAACAATGAGCAGTTCTTC.